The clone carrying this T cell receptor beta chain showed up just a few times. Amplification of TCR beta CDR3 regions was performed using RNA transcripts as template. The TCR CDR3 first-round RT-PCR relied on the HTBI primer set. TCRdb itself ran the multiplex PCR reads through MiXCR, one entry per CDR3 protein. The sample records approximately 490,000 distinct CDR3 sequences, 20% to 25% being singletons. These data belong to a study of T cells in Graves' hyperthyroidism and ophthalmopathy. V was pared by 8 bases and J by 8 bases, with 9 bases of the junction left unmatched. This CDR3 spans 13 amino acids.

This chain uses TRBV12-3 or TRBV12-4 with TRBJ2-1; 7 nucleotides align to TRBD1. This clonotype originated in a woman aged 70 to 79 with Graves' ophthalmopathy. The material sequenced was blood. The CDR3 here is CASEAQGYDEQFF. The CDR3 DNA follows: TGTGCCAGCGAGGCACAGGGGTATGATGAGCAGTTCTTC.